The clone carrying this TCR beta chain has ten or more counts. Its specificity is unknown. As it was prepared, the TCRbeta library received unique molecular identifiers. TCRdb passed the PCR reads through MiXCR, listing each CDR3 protein once. The sample holds about 200,000 distinct CDR3 sequences, approximately 8.4% seen once. The germline V gene has CDR1 SGHRS and CDR2 YFSETQ. V shed 3 bases and J 2 bases; nucleotides not matched to a gene: 5. The CDR3 contains 15 residues. The data belong to a study of T-cell reconstitution after alpha-beta-depleted transplantation in children. Study results and limitations: Roughly two months post-transplant, alpha-beta T cells reportedly originated from several hundred graft clones that had expanded. Where some patients showed high TCRbeta diversity at day 60, it came from recipient T cells and thymic progenitors that had survived.

This sequence originates from a male patient between 2 and 9 years old who had a stem cell transplant for acute myeloid leukemia, so the T cells may come from the graft donor. The V and J genes are TRBV5-1 and TRBJ2-1, with TRBD1 identical over 7 bases. Sample: PBMCs, mostly from graft donor cells, taken 360 days after TCRalphabeta/CD19-depleted stem cell transplant. The CDR3 reads CASSYDRDPYNEQFF. The CDR3 coding sequence is TGCGCCAGCAGCTATGACAGGGACCCCTACAATGAGCAGTTCTTC.